This T cell receptor beta chain was captured by sequencing in a study of graft-versus-host responses after intestinal transplantation. Study as a whole: Multivisceral, liver-intestinal, or isolated intestinal transplants were received by the recipients.

Produced via immunoSEQ multiplex PCR; TCRdb's table is partial and in-frame only. The data show approximately 99,000 clones, 91% seen once. Points on this clone: Its antigen remains unknown.

V was shortened by 5 bases and J by 3 bases, with 7 bases between the two germline ends. Germline V CDR1 and CDR2: SEHNR, FQNEAQ (reference sequence). The CDR3 runs 12 residues. Overall study results and limits: GvH clones occurred in recipient marrow; some first appeared in ileum or blood. In patients with graft-donor T cell macrochimerism, allograft graft-versus-host to host-versus-graft clonal ratios were high. Early post-transplant declines in HvG were associated with peak levels of circulating GvH clones.

Sequences were derived from unstimulated CD4+ T cells sorted from spleen or lymph node cells, sampled before transplant. The TCR originated in a human donor who was the organ donor for an intestinal transplant. The J gene is TRBJ2-5, the V gene TRBV7-9, with D possibly TRBD1 on 5 matching bases. This CDR3 is CASSRREETQYF. DNA for the CDR3: TGTGCCAGCAGCCGCAGGGAAGAGACCCAGTACTTC.